Listed here are 22 T cell receptor beta chains from one sample, sequenced in a study of shared clonotypes between healthy human individuals. The protocol was immunoSEQ multiplex PCR, while the TCRdb copy is restricted to in-frame clones and leaves out a portion. This sample has about 1.9 million clones, with 80% to 95% found just once. Only CD45RO-negative cells positively selected for CCR7 counted as naive CD8 cells, so terminally differentiated effector memory CD45RA+ cells were excluded. Sequencing was carried out using naive CD8+ T cells from PBMCs. These receptors originate from a man younger than 35 in good health. Some clones in this sample may be carry-over from other donors' samples.

The chain carries TRBV15 and TRBJ2-1; 9 bases match TRBD2. The trim removed 1 base at V and 4 bases at J, leaving 2 bases unmatched. CDR1 is LNHNV, CDR2 YYDKDF, per germline (reference sequence). The CDR3 length is 15 residues. CDR3: CATSRVAGAYNEQFF. DNA for the CDR3: TGTGCCACCAGCAGAGTAGCGGGAGCGTACAATGAGCAGTTCTTC.

The genes are TRBV10-1 and TRBJ2-1; TRBD2 matches 10 bases. CDR1 is WNHNN and CDR2 is SYGVQD in the germline V gene (reference sequence). V was clipped by 8 bases and J by 5 bases; unmatched bases: 18. The CDR3 sequence is 18 residues long. This CDR3 reads CASQEREGPRGPHNEQFF. The CDR3 DNA reads as TGCGCCAGCCAGGAGCGGGAGGGCCCTCGCGGTCCTCACAATGAGCAGTTCTTC.

The chain recombines TRBV5-1 with TRBJ2-7; possibly TRBD2 for D (6 bases). Germline-derived CDR1 and CDR2 are SGHRS and YFSETQ. V was trimmed by 1 base and J by 2 bases, leaving 19 bases between them. This CDR3 region has 17 residues. In nucleotides, the CDR3 is TGCGCCAGCAGCTTGTCCCCAGCGGGTTATATTCCCTACGAGCAGTACTTC. Translated, it gives CASSLSPAGYIPYEQYF.

This clone has just one count. The V gene is TRBV5-5, the J gene TRBJ1-1; 9 bases line up with TRBD1. V lost 5 bases and J lost 1; bases outside the gene matches: 9. CDR1 is SGHKS and CDR2 is YYEKEE in the germline V gene (reference sequence). This CDR3 contains 16 residues. In DNA form, the CDR3 reads TGTGCCAGCAGGACCACAGGGGGCATTTCGAACACTGAAGCTTTCTTT. It yields the protein CASRTTGGISNTEAFF.

This chain joins TRBV18 and TRBJ2-7; 10 bases agree with TRBD1. V lost 3 bases and J lost 4; bases outside the gene matches: 6. CDR1 is KGHSH and CDR2 is LQKENI in the germline V gene. The CDR3 extends over 15 amino acids. The CDR3 is CASSPRDRGLYEQYF. CDR3 sequence (DNA): TGTGCCAGCTCACCCCGGGACAGGGGTCTGTACGAGCAGTACTTC.

V usage is TRBV25-1 and J usage is TRBJ1-1, with D maybe TRBD1 (6 bases). The V end lost 8 bases, the J end lost 0 bases, and 13 bases lay between the germline ends. The length of the CDR3 is 14 residues. Germline V gene lookup returns CDR1 MGHDK and CDR2 SYGVNS. The CDR3 spells CASRPPGVNTEAFF. The CDR3 DNA sequence: TGTGCCAGCCGACCCCCAGGGGTGAACACTGAAGCTTTCTTT.

The V gene is TRBV7-6, the J gene TRBJ2-5, with TRBD2 as a possible D gene (6 bases). Per germline, CDR1 SGHVS and CDR2 FNYEAQ. The V end lost 0 bases, the J end lost 5 bases, and 19 bases lay between the germline ends. The CDR3 has 17 amino acids. The CDR3 reads CASSLAEGREPFETQYF. In DNA, the CDR3 is TGTGCCAGCAGCTTAGCGGAGGGCAGGGAGCCTTTCGAGACCCAGTACTTC.

The V and J genes are TRBV27 and TRBJ1-2, with a possible D match to TRBD1 (5 bases). Germline CDR1 MNHEY, CDR2 SMNVEV (reference sequence). This CDR3 has 14 residues. Trimming removed 6 bases at V and 4 bases at J, with 15 bases between. CDR3 DNA sequence: TGTGCCAGCAGAAACCAGGGCGTACGCTATGGCTACACCTTC. Protein: CASRNQGVRYGYTF.

CDR3 sequence reads: CASSPSLAKADTQYF. The CDR3 DNA follows: TGTGCCAGCAGCCCCTCCCTAGCTAAGGCAGATACGCAGTATTTT. This chain links TRBV27 with TRBJ2-3; D perhaps matches TRBD2 (5 bases). V gave up 6 bases and J gave up 4 bases, with 17 bases separating them. The CDR3 extends over 15 amino acids. Germline V lookup: CDR1 MNHEY, CDR2 SMNVEV (reference sequence).

This clone was seen only once. In nucleotides, the CDR3 is TGCGCCAGCAGTTCGGGACCCAGAAATGAGCAGTTCTTC. Protein sequence: CASSSGPRNEQFF. This sequence joins TRBV5-1 and TRBJ2-1; D may match TRBD1 or TRBD2 (5 bases each). CDR1 is SGHRS, CDR2 YFSETQ, per germline. V was trimmed by 5 bases and J by 7 bases, leaving 13 bases between them. CDR3 length: 13 amino acids.

The rearrangement joins TRBV4-3 to TRBJ2-7; no clear D. Germline CDR1 reads LGHNA; CDR2 reads YSLEER. CDR3 length equals 16 residues. Trimming took 0 bases from V and 0 from J, leaving 12 bases between them. In nucleotides, the CDR3 is TGCGCCAGCAGCCAAGATCCACCAAGCAGCTCCTACGAGCAGTACTTC. The encoded protein is CASSQDPPSSSYEQYF.

The chain employs TRBV5-1 and TRBJ2-7; 14 nucleotides line up with TRBD2. Germline lookup yields CDR1 SGHRS and CDR2 YFSETQ. V dropped 4 bases and J dropped 3; count of bases not matched to a gene: 6. This CDR3 comprises 16 residues. The CDR3 DNA reads TGCGCCAGCAGCCCAAGAGGACTAGCGGGAGGCTACGAGCAGTACTTC. Its protein is CASSPRGLAGGYEQYF.

The V gene is TRBV7-6, the J gene TRBJ1-1, with a weak D call TRBD1 (6 bases). Germline CDR1 is SGHVS and CDR2 is FNYEAQ. The CDR3 has 14 residues. The V gene lost 4 bases and the J gene lost 7 bases, with 16 bases spanning the gap. The DNA of the CDR3 is TGTGCCAGCAGCTCAGGGGAGGGCGAGGTTGAAGCTTTCTTT. This sequence encodes CASSSGEGEVEAFF.

The J gene is TRBJ2-5, the V gene TRBV7-9, with TRBD1 as a possible D gene (6 bases). This CDR3 is 15 amino acids long. Germline CDR1 reads SEHNR; CDR2 reads FQNEAQ (reference sequence). Trimming shortened V by 1 base and J by 4 bases, and 13 bases separated the two germline ends. The CDR3 loop reads CASSLVKVGAETQYF. CDR3 DNA sequence: TGTGCCAGCAGCTTAGTGAAGGTGGGGGCAGAGACCCAGTACTTC.

The V call is TRBV7-8, the J call TRBJ2-7; D unresolved. The CDR3 has 16 amino acids. Per germline, CDR1 SGHVS and CDR2 FQNEAQ. V was cut by 5 bases and J by 3 bases, with 20 bases left in between. The CDR3 reads CASSPKVWGMDYEQYF. CDR3 sequence (DNA): TGTGCCAGCAGCCCTAAGGTGTGGGGAATGGACTACGAGCAGTACTTC.

With regard to this clone: Other nucleotide sequences in the sample specify the same CDR3. This chain joins TRBV7-9 and TRBJ1-4; TRBD1 aligns across 9 bases. Germline assignment: CDR1 SEHNR and CDR2 FQNEAQ (reference sequence). Trimming at V came to 4 bases and at J to 6 bases, leaving 3 bases not matched to a gene. The CDR3 spans 14 residues. CDR3 loop: CASSSRQGDEKLFF. The CDR3 region has the DNA TGTGCCAGCAGCTCTCGACAGGGGGATGAAAAACTGTTTTTT.

The V and J genes are TRBV4-1 and TRBJ1-1, with unresolved D. The germline V and J ends were trimmed by 2 bases and 0 bases, with 10 bases remaining between them. Per germline, CDR1 MGHRA and CDR2 YSYEKL. This CDR3 contains 15 residues. The CDR3 region is CASSQRQLVNTEAFF. CDR3 nucleotides: TGCGCCAGCAGCCAACGGCAGCTAGTGAACACTGAAGCTTTCTTT.

V usage is TRBV7-9 and J usage is TRBJ1-4, with D unclear. Trimming stripped 5 bases from V and 0 bases from J, with 13 bases between. CDR3 length: 16 residues. Germline CDR1 reads SEHNR; CDR2 reads FQNEAQ (reference sequence). CDR3 bases: TGTGCCAGCAGCCCAACTCTGGGTGCAACTAATGAAAAACTGTTTTTT. Its translation: CASSPTLGATNEKLFF.

The genes are TRBV27 and TRBJ2-5; either TRBD1 or TRBD2 may fit D (5 bases each). The CDR3 has 13 amino acids. CDR1 MNHEY and CDR2 SMNVEV come from the germline V gene (reference sequence). The V end was cut by 6 bases, the J end by 7 bases, with 15 bases between. The CDR3 nucleotides are TGTGCCAGCAGCCCCCGGGGCCCACGGACCCAGTACTTC. Its translation is CASSPRGPRTQYF.

With regard to this clone: This CDR3 is also generated by other DNA sequences in the sample. This rearrangement joins TRBV9 to TRBJ2-7; D unclear. From germline, CDR1 is SGDLS and CDR2 YYNGEE. The CDR3 loop spans 12 amino acids. V gave up 3 bases and J gave up 3 bases, with 7 bases separating them. The CDR3, as DNA: TGTGCCAGCAGCGGTCCTGGCTACGAGCAGTACTTC. Protein: CASSGPGYEQYF.

About this clone itself: Within the sample, other DNA sequences also encode this same CDR3. The rearrangement joins TRBV7-8 to TRBJ2-1; D might be TRBD2 (6 bases). Germline lookup yields CDR1 SGHVS and CDR2 FQNEAQ. CDR3 length: 14 residues. V was pared by 5 bases and J by 0 bases, with 8 bases between. CDR3 coding DNA: TGTGCCAGCAGCCCCGGGAGCTCCTACAATGAGCAGTTCTTC. Translation gives CASSPGSSYNEQFF.

The chain employs TRBV28 and TRBJ2-1; either TRBD1 or TRBD2 may fit D (7 bases each). The CDR3 runs to 15 residues. V was pared by 6 bases and J by 7 bases, with 19 bases between. Per the germline V gene, CDR1 is MDHEN and CDR2 is SYDVKM. The CDR3 loop is CASRASGTASNEQFF. In DNA form, the CDR3 reads TGTGCCAGCAGAGCAAGCGGGACAGCTTCGAATGAGCAGTTCTTC. Complete variable domain (other parts from reference TRBV28 and TRBJ2-1): DVKVTQSSRYLVKRTGEKVFLECVQDMDHENMFWYRQDPGLGLRLIYFSYDVKMKEKGDIPEGYSVSREKKERFSLILESASTNQTSMYLCASRASGTASNEQFFGPGTRLTVL.